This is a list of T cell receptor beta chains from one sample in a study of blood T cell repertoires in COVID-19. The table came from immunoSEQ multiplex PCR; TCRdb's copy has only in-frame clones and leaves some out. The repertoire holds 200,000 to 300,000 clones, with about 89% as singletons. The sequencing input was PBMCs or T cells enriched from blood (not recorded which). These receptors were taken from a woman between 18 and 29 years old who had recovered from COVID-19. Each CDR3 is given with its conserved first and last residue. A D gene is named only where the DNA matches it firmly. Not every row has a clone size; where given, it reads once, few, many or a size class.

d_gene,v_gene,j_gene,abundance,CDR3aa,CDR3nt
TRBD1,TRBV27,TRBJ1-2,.,CASSLTPGGGYGYTF,TGTGCCAGCAGTTTAACGCCAGGGGGCGGCTATGGCTACACCTTC
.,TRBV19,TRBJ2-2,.,CASSIVRRVGTGELFF,TGTGCCAGTAGTATAGTGAGGCGGGTCGGCACCGGGGAGCTGTTTTTT
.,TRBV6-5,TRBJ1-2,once,CASSYSSGVYGYTF,TGTGCCAGCAGTTACTCGTCGGGGGTGTATGGCTACACCTTC
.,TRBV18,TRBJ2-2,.,CASSPSQENTGELFF,TGTGCCAGCTCACCATCCCAGGAGAACACCGGGGAGCTGTTTTTT
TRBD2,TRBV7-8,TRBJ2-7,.,CASSPKTSGPYEQYF,TGTGCCAGCAGCCCCAAGACTAGCGGACCCTACGAGCAGTACTTC
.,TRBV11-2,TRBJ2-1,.,CASSLESLSYNEQFF,TGTGCCAGCAGCTTAGAATCTCTCTCCTACAATGAGCAGTTCTTC
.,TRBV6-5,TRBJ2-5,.,CASSYSSRETQYF,TGTGCCAGCAGTTACTCGAGTCGGGAGACCCAGTACTTC
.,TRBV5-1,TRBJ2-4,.,CASSWRIRGDIQYF,TGCGCCAGCAGCTGGCGGATCAGGGGGGACATTCAGTACTTC
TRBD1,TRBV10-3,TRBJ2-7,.,CAISYRDRYYEQYF,TGTGCCATCAGTTACCGGGACAGATACTACGAGCAGTACTTC
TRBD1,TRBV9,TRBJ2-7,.,CASSVESDRDFYEQYF,TGTGCCAGCAGCGTAGAATCGGACAGGGACTTCTACGAGCAGTACTTC
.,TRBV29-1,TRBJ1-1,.,CSVLINGGNTEAFF,TGCAGCGTTCTCATTAACGGGGGGAACACTGAAGCTTTCTTT
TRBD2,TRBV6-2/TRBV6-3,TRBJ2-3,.,CASSLGGGTDTQYF,TGTGCCAGCAGTTTGGGCGGGGGTACAGATACGCAGTATTTT
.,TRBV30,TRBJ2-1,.,CAWSVKNNPYNEQFF,TGTGCCTGGAGTGTAAAAAACAACCCCTACAATGAGCAGTTCTTC
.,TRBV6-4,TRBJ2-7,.,CASSPTGSSYEQYF,TGTGCCAGCAGTCCCACGGGAAGCTCCTACGAGCAGTACTTC
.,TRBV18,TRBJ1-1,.,CASSPVFALMNTEAFF,TGTGCCAGCTCACCAGTGTTCGCGTTGATGAACACTGAAGCTTTCTTT
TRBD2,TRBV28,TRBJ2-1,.,CASSPSIAGSYNEQFF,TGTGCCAGCAGTCCATCTATAGCGGGATCCTACAATGAGCAGTTCTTC
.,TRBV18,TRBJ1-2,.,CASSPREGQGIYGYTF,TGTGCCAGCTCACCCCGGGAGGGGCAGGGGATCTATGGCTACACCTTC
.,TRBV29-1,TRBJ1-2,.,CSVYETQGWIGGYTF,TGCAGCGTTTACGAAACGCAGGGTTGGATCGGTGGCTACACCTTC
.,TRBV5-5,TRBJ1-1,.,CASSLEGSRLNTEAFF,TGTGCCAGCAGCTTGGAAGGTTCCAGGTTGAACACTGAAGCTTTCTTT
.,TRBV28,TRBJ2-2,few,CASSFANTGELFF,TGTGCCAGCAGTTTTGCTAATACCGGGGAGCTGTTTTTT
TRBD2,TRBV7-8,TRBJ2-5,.,CASSLVASGGIETQYF,TGTGCCAGCAGCTTAGTGGCTAGCGGGGGGATAGAGACCCAGTACTTC
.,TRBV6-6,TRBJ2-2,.,CASSYPGANTGELFF,TGTGCCAGCAGTTACCCCGGAGCTAACACCGGGGAGCTGTTTTTT
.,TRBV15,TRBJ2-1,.,CATSRDILALYNEQFF,TGTGCCACCAGCAGAGATATCTTAGCCCTTTACAATGAGCAGTTCTTC
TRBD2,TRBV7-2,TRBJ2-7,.,CASSSSGGPHYEQYF,TGTGCCAGCAGCTCTAGCGGGGGGCCACACTACGAGCAGTACTTC
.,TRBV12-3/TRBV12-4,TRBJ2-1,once,CASSLADRVHQFF,TGTGCCAGCAGTTTAGCGGATCGGGTGCACCAGTTCTTC
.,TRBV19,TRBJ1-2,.,CASSIVRGANYGYTF,TGTGCCAGTAGTATAGTCCGGGGAGCTAACTATGGCTACACCTTC
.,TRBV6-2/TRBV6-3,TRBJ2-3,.,CASSDPPGGDTQYF,TGTGCCAGCAGCGACCCGCCGGGTGGAGATACGCAGTATTTT
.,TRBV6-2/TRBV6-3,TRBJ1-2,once,CASSAGSYGYTF,TGTGCCAGCAGCGCAGGAAGCTATGGCTACACCTTC
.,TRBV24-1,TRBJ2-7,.,CATATSRGMEYEQYF,TGTGCCACCGCGACTAGTCGGGGCATGGAGTACGAGCAGTACTTC
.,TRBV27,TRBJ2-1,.,CARDGSGPYNEQFF,TGTGCCAGGGACGGGAGCGGCCCCTACAATGAGCAGTTCTTC
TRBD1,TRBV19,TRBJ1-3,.,CASSRDLTGGPGNTIYF,TGTGCCAGTAGTCGTGATTTGACAGGGGGCCCTGGAAACACCATATATTTT
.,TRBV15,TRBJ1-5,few,CATSRSGVPSKPQHF,TGTGCCACCAGCAGGTCGGGGGTTCCTTCTAAGCCCCAGCATTTT
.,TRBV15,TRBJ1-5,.,CATSRARTEVTSNQPQHF,TGTGCCACCAGCAGAGCCAGGACGGAGGTTACGAGTAATCAGCCCCAGCATTTT
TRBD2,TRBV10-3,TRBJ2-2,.,CAVGLAGGPGTGELFF,TGTGCCGTGGGACTAGCGGGGGGGCCCGGCACCGGGGAGCTGTTTTTT
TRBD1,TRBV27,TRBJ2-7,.,CASSNRGERYEQYF,TGTGCCAGCAGTAACAGGGGCGAGAGGTACGAGCAGTACTTC
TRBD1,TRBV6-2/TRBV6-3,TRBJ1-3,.,CASSYHRDRIRNTIYF,TGTGCCAGCAGTTATCACCGGGACAGGATACGAAACACCATATATTTT
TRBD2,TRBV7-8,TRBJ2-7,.,CASSPRLAGDGGEQYF,TGTGCCAGCAGCCCACGACTAGCGGGAGACGGCGGCGAGCAGTACTTC
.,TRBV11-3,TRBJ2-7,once,CASSRSGRGDYEQYF,TGTGCCAGCAGCAGATCAGGGAGGGGGGACTACGAGCAGTACTTC
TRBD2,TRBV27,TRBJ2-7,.,CASSFLAGEWYF,TGTGCCAGCAGTTTCCTAGCGGGAGAGTGGTACTTC
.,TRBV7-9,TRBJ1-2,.,CASSLSRPGQGYGYTF,TGTGCCAGCAGCTTATCACGTCCGGGACAAGGCTATGGCTACACCTTC
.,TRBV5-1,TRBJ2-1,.,CASNPTGTLYNEQFF,TGCGCCAGCAACCCTACCGGGACACTTTACAATGAGCAGTTCTTC
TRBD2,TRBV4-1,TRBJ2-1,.,CASRQTSGSWYNEQFF,TGCGCCAGCAGGCAAACGAGCGGGAGTTGGTACAATGAGCAGTTCTTC
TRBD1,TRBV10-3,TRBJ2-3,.,CAISVGTGSSDTQYF,TGTGCCATCAGTGTGGGGACAGGGAGTTCAGATACGCAGTATTTT
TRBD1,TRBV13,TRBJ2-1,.,CASSYLPGQGADEQFF,TGTGCCAGCAGCTATTTACCGGGACAGGGGGCTGATGAGCAGTTCTTC
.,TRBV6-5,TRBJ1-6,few,CASTQDGQGHSPLHF,TGTGCCAGCACCCAGGACGGGCAGGGGCATTCACCCCTCCACTTT
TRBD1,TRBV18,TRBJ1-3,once,CASSPLTTGQSLGNTIYF,TGTGCCAGCTCACCACTAACTACGGGACAGTCTCTTGGAAACACCATATATTTT
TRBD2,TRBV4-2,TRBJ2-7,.,CASSHPPGTSGLPYEQYF,TGTGCCAGCAGCCATCCCCCTGGGACTAGCGGATTACCCTACGAGCAGTACTTC
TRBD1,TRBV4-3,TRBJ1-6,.,CASSQQGGVSNSPLHF,TGCGCCAGCAGCCAACAAGGGGGCGTTTCTAATTCACCCCTCCACTTT